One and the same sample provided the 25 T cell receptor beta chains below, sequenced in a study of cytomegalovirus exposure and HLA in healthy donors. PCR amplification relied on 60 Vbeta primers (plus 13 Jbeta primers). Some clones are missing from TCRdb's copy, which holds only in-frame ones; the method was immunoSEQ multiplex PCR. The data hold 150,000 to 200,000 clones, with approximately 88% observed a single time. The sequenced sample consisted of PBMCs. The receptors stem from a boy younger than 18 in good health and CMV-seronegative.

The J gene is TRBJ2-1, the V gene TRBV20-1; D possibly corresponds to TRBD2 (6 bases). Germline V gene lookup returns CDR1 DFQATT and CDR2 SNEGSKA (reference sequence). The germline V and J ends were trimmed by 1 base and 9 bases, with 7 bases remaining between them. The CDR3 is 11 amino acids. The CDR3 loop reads CSARVGGEQFF. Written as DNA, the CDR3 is TGCAGTGCTAGAGTCGGGGGTGAGCAGTTCTTC.

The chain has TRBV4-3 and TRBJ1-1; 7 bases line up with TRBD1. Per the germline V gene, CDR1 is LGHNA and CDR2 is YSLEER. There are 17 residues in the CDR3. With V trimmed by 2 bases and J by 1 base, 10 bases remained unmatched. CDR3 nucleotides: TGCGCCAGCAGCCAAAAAAATGACAGGGATTGGAACACTGAAGCTTTCTTT. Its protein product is CASSQKNDRDWNTEAFF.

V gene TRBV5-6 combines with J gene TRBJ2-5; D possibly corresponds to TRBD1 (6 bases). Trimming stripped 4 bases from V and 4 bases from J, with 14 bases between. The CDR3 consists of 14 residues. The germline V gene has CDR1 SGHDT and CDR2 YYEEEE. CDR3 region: CASSPTQGRETQYF. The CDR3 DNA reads TGTGCCAGCAGCCCTACACAGGGTCGAGAGACCCAGTACTTC.

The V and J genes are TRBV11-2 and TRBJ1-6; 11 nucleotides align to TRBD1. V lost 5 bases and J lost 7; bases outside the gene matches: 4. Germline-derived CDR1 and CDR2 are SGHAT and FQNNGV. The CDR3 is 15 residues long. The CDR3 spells CASSPRDRGNSPLHF. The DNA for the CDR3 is TGTGCCAGCAGCCCCCGGGACAGGGGGAATTCACCCCTCCACTTT.

The CDR3 region is CASSLNHRGGELFF. The CDR3 DNA is TGTGCCAGCAGCTTAAATCATAGAGGCGGGGAGCTGTTTTTT. The rearrangement links TRBV7-2 to TRBJ2-2, with D uncertain. This CDR3 is built from 14 residues. Germline CDR1 SGHTA, CDR2 FQGNSA. V was trimmed by 2 bases and J by 7 bases, leaving 11 bases between them. Complete variable domain (other parts from reference TRBV7-2 and TRBJ2-2): GAGVSQSPSNKVTEKGKDVELRCDPISGHTALYWYRQSLGQGLEFLIYFQGNSAPDKSGLPSDRFSAERTGGSVSTLTIQRTQQEDSAVYLCASSLNHRGGELFFGEGSRLTVL.

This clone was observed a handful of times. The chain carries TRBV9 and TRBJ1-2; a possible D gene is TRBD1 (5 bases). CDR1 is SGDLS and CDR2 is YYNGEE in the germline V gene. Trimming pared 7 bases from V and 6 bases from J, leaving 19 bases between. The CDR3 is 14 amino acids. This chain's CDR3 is CASGSPRSGNGYTF. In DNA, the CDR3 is TGTGCCAGCGGCTCCCCTCGCTCAGGGAATGGCTACACCTTC.

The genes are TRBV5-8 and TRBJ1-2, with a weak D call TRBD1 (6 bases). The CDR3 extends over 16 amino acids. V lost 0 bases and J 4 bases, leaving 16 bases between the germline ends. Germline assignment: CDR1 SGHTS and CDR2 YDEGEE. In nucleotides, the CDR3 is TGTGCCAGCAGCTTGGCGGGGTTGGACAGAGGCTATGGCTACACCTTC. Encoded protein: CASSLAGLDRGYGYTF.

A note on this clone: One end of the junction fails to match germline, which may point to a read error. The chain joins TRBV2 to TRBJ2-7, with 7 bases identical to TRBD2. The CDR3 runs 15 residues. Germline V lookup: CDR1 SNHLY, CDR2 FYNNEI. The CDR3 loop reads CASREGTTSPYEQYF. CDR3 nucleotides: TGTGCCAGCAGGGAAGGGACTACCTCTCCTTACGAGCAGTACTTC.

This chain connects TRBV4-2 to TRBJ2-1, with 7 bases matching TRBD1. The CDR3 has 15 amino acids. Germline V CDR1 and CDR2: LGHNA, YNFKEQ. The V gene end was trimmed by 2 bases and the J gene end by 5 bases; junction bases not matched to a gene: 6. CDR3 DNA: TGTGCCAGCAGCCAAACACAGGGGAAGCACAATGAGCAGTTCTTC. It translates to CASSQTQGKHNEQFF.

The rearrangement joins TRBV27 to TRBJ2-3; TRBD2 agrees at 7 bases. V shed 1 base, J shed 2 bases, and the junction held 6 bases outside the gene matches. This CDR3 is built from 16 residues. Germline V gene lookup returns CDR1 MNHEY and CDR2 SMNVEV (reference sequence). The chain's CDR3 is CASSLLAGEVTDTQYF. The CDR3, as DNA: TGTGCCAGCAGTTTATTGGCGGGAGAGGTCACAGATACGCAGTATTTT.

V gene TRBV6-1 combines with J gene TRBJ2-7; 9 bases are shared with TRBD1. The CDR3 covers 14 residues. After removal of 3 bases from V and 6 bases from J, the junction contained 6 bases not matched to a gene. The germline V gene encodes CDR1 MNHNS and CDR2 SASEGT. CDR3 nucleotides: TGTGCCAGCAGTGATGGGACAGGGTCGGGCGAGCAGTACTTC. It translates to CASSDGTGSGEQYF.

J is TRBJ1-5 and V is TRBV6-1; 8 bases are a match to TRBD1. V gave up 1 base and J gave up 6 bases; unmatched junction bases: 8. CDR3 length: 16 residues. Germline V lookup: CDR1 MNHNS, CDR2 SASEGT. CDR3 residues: CASSEGVQGGSQPQHF. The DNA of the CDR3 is TGTGCCAGCAGTGAAGGGGTACAGGGGGGATCTCAGCCCCAGCATTTT.

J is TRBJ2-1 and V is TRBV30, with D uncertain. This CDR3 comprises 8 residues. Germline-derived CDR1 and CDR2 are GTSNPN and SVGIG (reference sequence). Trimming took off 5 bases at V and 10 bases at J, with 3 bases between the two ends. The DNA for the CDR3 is TGTGCCTGGGGCGAGCAGTTCTTC. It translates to CAWGEQFF.

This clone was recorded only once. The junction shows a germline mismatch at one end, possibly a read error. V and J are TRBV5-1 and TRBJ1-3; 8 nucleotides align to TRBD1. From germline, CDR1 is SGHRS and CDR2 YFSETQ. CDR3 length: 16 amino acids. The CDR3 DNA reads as TGCGCCAGCAGTTTGGGACAGGCTCACTCTGGAAACACCATATATTTT. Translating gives CASSLGQAHSGNTIYF.

CDR3 DNA: TGTGCCAGCAGCCCTTCGGGACAGGGGGGAACTGAAGCTTTCTTT. It translates to CASSPSGQGGTEAFF. This chain links TRBV28 with TRBJ1-1; 11 nucleotides match TRBD1. Germline assignment: CDR1 MDHEN and CDR2 SYDVKM. The junction had 8 bases not matched to a gene; V was cut back by 6 bases and J by 5 bases. The CDR3 has 15 amino acids.

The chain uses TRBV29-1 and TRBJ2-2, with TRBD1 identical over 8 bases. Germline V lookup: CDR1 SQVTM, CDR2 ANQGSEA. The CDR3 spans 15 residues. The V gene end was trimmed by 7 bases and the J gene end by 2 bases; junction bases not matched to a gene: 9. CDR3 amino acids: CSALPGQVNTGELFF. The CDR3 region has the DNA TGCAGCGCACTACCGGGACAGGTCAACACCGGGGAGCTGTTTTTT.

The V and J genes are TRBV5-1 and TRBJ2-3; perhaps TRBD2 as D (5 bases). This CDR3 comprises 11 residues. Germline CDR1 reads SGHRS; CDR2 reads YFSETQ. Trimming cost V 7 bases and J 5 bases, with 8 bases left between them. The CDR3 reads CASAREDTQYF. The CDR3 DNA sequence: TGCGCCAGCGCGAGGGAAGATACGCAGTATTTT.

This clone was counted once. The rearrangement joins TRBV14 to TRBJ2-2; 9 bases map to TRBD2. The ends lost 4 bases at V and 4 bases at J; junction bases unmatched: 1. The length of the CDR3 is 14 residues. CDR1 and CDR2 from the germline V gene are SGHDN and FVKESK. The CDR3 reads CASSPAGGTGELFF. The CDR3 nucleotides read TGTGCCAGCAGCCCAGCGGGGGGCACCGGGGAGCTGTTTTTT. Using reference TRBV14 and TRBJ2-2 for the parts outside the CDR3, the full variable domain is EAGVTQFPSHSVIEKGQTVTLRCDPISGHDNLYWYRRVMGKEIKFLLHFVKESKQDESGMPNNRFLAERTGGTYSTLKVQPAELEDSGVYFCASSPAGGTGELFFGEGSRLTVL.

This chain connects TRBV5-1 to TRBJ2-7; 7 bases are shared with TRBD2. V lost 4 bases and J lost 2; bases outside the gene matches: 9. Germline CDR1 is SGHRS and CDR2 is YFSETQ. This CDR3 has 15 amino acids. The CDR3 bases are TGCGCCAGCAGCCCGGAAGCGGGGCCGCCCTACGAGCAGTACTTC. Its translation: CASSPEAGPPYEQYF.

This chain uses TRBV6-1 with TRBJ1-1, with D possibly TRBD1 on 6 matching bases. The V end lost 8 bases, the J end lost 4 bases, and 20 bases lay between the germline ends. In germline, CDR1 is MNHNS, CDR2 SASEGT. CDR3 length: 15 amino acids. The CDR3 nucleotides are TGTGCCAGCTACAAAATGACAGGTTTGAGCACTGAAGCTTTCTTT. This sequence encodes CASYKMTGLSTEAFF.

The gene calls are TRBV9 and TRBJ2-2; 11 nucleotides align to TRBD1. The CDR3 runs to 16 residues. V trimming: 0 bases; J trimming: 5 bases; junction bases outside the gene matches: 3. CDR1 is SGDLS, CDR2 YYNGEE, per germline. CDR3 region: CASSVEGQGDTGELFF. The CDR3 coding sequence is TGTGCCAGCAGCGTAGAGGGACAGGGGGATACCGGGGAGCTGTTTTTT.

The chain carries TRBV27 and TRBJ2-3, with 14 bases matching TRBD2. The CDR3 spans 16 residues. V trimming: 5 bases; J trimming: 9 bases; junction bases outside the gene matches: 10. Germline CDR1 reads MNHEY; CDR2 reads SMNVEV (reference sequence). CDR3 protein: CASSPRTSGGMETQYF. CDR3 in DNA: TGTGCCAGCAGTCCCCGGACTAGCGGGGGGATGGAAACGCAGTATTTT.

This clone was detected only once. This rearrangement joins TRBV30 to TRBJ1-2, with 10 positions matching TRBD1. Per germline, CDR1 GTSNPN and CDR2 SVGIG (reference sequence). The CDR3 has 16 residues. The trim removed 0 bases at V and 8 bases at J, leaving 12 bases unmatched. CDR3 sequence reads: CAWSVKGQGRPRGYTF. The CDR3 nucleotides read TGTGCCTGGAGTGTAAAGGGACAGGGGCGCCCCCGGGGCTACACCTTC.

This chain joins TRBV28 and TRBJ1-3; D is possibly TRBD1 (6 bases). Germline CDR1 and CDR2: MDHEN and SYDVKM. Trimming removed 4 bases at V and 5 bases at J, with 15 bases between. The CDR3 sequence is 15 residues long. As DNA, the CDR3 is TGTGCCAGCAGTTCACCGGAGGGGGGGCGAAACACCATATATTTT. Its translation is CASSSPEGGRNTIYF. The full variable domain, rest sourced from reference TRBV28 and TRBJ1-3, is DVKVTQSSRYLVKRTGEKVFLECVQDMDHENMFWYRQDPGLGLRLIYFSYDVKMKEKGDIPEGYSVSREKKERFSLILESASTNQTSMYLCASSSPEGGRNTIYFGEGSWLTVV.

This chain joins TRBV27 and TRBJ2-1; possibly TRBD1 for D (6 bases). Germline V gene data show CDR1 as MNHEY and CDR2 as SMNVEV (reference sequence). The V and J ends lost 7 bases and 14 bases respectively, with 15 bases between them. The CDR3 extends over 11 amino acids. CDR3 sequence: CASIQGQWEFF. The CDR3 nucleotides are TGTGCCAGCATTCAGGGGCAATGGGAGTTCTTC.